This T cell receptor beta chain is from a study of CD8+CD57+ T cells in acquired aplastic anemia listed by TCRdb under 2018. With respect to the entire study: Extracted DNA from sorted CD4+ and CD8+ cells averaged about 3.4 ug, ranging from about 0.17 to 27.4 ug. CD8+CD57+ expansion was defined as frequency above the mean frequency observed in healthy subjects. On the study overall, not on this receptor specifically: Around 27 CD8+ CDR3 sequences were found to be shared between patients and controls, but these sequences appeared to be highly expressed in patients and within the immunodominant clones of the patients. No significant difference in CD8+ Simpson's diversity was found between patients and healthy controls (P=0.060).

Here V drops 8 bases and J drops 3 bases, and the junction holds 8 bases not matched to any gene. The germline V gene specifies ENHRY as CDR1 and SYGVKD as CDR2. The CDR3 spans 15 residues, from the cysteine through the phenylalanine. Kept here is only the CDR3 DNA, which spans 45 bases and is read in frame from base 1. Expansion of CD8+CD57+ cells had been shown by flow cytometry in the patients chosen for sequencing. All patients had severe acquired aplastic anemia diagnosed by International Study of Aplastic Anemia and Agranulocytosis and Camitta criteria. Patients had received no therapy at the time of blood sampling. TCR repertoires of sorted CD4+ and CD8+ blood T cells from severe aplastic anemia patients and healthy subjects were deep-sequenced in the study. Patients were enrolled in the USA under clinicaltrials.gov protocols 00001620, 01623167, 00001397, 00071045, 00081523 and 00961064. Ficoll-Paque density gradient centrifugation was used to isolate peripheral blood mononuclear cells. Before DNA was extracted, CD4+ and CD8+ T cells were sorted using either FACS or magnetic beads.

Comments on this clonotype: What this receptor recognizes is not known. It has no much larger one-base neighbor in the sample; base qualities were not kept.

Profiling of TCR beta VDJ combinations and CDR3 sequences used genomic DNA as the template. TCR repertoire sequencing was run on an Illumina HiSeq 2000. The published analysis was carried out like this. TRBV/TRBJ rearrangement plots, CDR3 size and DJ length profiles, and Simpson's diversity index were used to evaluate the repertoires. Whichever DNA sequence was most abundant in the deep sequencing data was defined as the immunodominant clone. CDR3 amino acid sequences were checked for sharing across subjects and were also compared against the VDJdb database and published repertoires. Through fastp at Q25 and MiXCR, TCRdb rebuilt clones from the public reads, retaining in-frame beta chains. Each entry is one CDR3 protein sequence, shown with its most common DNA and genes. These V and J calls are TCRdb output, not the study's own analysis. The sample table holds 150,000 to 200,000 distinct CDR3 sequences, of which approximately 48% were seen once. The ten largest clones take up over 10% of the sample.

This sequence was found in a human donor with aplastic anemia. The chain is made from TRBV10-3 and TRBJ2-2; 8 middle bases align to TRBD2. Sequences were obtained from sorted CD4+, CD8+, or CD8+CD57+ T cells (not recorded which) from PBMCs. The CDR3 protein sequence reads: CAIREGGGHTGELFF. The nucleotide sequence reads TGTGCCATCCGCGAAGGCGGGGGGCACACCGGGGAGCTGTTTTTT.